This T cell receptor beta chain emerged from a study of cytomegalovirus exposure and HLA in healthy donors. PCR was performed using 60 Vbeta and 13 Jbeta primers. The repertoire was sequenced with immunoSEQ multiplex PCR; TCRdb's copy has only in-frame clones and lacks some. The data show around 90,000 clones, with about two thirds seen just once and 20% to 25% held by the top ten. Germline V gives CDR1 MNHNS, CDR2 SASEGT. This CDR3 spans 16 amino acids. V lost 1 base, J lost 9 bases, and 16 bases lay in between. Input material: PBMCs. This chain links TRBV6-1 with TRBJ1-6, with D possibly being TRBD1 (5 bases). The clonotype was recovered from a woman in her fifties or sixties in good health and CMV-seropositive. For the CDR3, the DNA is TGTGCCAGCAGTGAAGAAGGGGCCCGAAAAGGTTCACCCCTCCACTTT. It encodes CASSEEGARKGSPLHF.